This note documents a single T cell receptor (beta chain) sequence. The source of the sample is a study of spatial heterogeneity in lung cancer. Time point: sample taken at primary tumor resection. Frozen PBMC, nontumor lung or tumor provided whole RNA, which was sequenced unsorted. The donor population consisted of under 75 patients with untreated, early-stage non-small cell lung cancer. TCRdb reanalysed the 5' RACE reads using MiXCR and keeps one entry per CDR3 protein. This table holds roughly 20,000 distinct CDR3 sequences, approximately 4.5% found once. V lost 6 bases and J 1 base, leaving 16 bases between the germline ends. This CDR3 spans 16 amino acids. Germline CDR1 SNHLY, CDR2 FYNNEI.

The sequence came from a male donor with early-stage non-small cell lung cancer. The chain carries TRBV2 and TRBJ1-3; the D gene is possibly TRBD1 (5 bases). Sequences were derived from PBMCs, sampled at surgery. CDR3 nucleotides: TGTGCCAGCAGGGTTTCGGGACTCCGTTCTGGAAACACCATATATTTT. Its translation is CASRVSGLRSGNTIYF.